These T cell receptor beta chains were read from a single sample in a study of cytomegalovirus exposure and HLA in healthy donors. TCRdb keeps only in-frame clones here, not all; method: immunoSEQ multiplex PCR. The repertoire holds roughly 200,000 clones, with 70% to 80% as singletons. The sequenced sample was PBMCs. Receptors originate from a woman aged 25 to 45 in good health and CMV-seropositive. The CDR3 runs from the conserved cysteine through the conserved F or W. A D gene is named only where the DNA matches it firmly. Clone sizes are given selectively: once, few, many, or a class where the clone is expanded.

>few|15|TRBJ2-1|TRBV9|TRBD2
CASSVASGLYNEQFF
TGTGCCAGCAGCGTAGCTAGCGGGCTTTACAATGAGCAGTTCTTC
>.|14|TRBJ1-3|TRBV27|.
CASSFAGSGNTIYF
TGTGCCAGCAGTTTCGCGGGGTCTGGAAACACCATATATTTT
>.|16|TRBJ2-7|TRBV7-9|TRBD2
CASSLEIAGGSYEQYF
TGTGCCAGCAGCTTAGAAATAGCGGGAGGATCCTACGAGCAGTACTTC
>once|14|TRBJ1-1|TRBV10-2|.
CASSEWTLNTEAFF
TGCGCCAGCAGTGAATGGACTTTGAACACTGAAGCTTTCTTT
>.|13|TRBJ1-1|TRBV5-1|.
CASSRDTLSQAFF
TGCGCCAGCAGCAGGGACACCCTATCCCAAGCTTTCTTT
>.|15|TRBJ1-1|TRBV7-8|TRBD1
CASSPHSGGRTEAFF
TGTGCCAGCAGCCCTCACTCAGGGGGAAGGACTGAAGCTTTCTTT
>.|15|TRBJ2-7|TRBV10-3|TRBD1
CAIRATGTGPHEQYF
TGTGCCATCAGAGCAACCGGGACAGGGCCCCACGAGCAGTACTTC
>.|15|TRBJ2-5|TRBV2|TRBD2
CASRGRDPFPETQYF
TGTGCCAGCAGGGGGAGGGACCCTTTCCCAGAGACCCAGTACTTC
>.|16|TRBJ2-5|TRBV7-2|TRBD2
CASRFSVAGGQETQYF
TGTGCCAGCAGATTTTCCGTAGCGGGGGGGCAAGAGACCCAGTACTTC
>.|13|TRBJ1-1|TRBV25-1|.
CASSYTGNTEAFF
TGTGCCAGCAGCTATACAGGGAACACTGAAGCTTTCTTT
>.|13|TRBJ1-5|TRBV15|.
CATSTWRNQPQHF
TGTGCCACCAGCACGTGGCGCAATCAGCCCCAGCATTTT
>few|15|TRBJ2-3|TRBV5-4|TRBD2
CASSMLAGSTDTQYF
TGTGCCAGCAGCATGCTAGCGGGGAGCACAGATACGCAGTATTTT
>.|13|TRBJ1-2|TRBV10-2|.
CASSEWGSYGYTF
TGCGCCAGCAGTGAATGGGGCAGCTATGGCTACACCTTC
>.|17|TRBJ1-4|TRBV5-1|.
CASSLGQGFRSNEKLFF
TGCGCCAGCAGCTTGGGCCAGGGTTTTCGATCTAATGAAAAACTGTTTTTT
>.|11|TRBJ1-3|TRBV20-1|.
CSAPKGDTIYF
TGCAGTGCCCCCAAGGGGGACACCATATATTTT
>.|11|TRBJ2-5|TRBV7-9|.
CASSSMGAQYF
TGTGCCAGCAGCTCTATGGGAGCCCAGTACTTC
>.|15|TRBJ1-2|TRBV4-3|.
CASSQGLDTTYGYTF
TGCGCCAGCAGCCAAGGGTTGGACACTACCTATGGCTACACCTTC
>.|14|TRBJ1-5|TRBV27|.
CASSGRGPWEPQHF
TGTGCCAGCAGTGGCAGGGGACCTTGGGAGCCCCAGCATTTT
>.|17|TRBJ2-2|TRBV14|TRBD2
CASSLGLAGKESGELFF
TGTGCCAGCAGCCTTGGACTAGCGGGAAAAGAGAGCGGGGAGCTGTTTTTT
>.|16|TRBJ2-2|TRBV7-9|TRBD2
CASSLASSGGTGELFF
TGTGCCAGCAGCTTAGCGTCTAGCGGGGGCACCGGGGAGCTGTTTTTT
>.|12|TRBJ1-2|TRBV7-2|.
CATGTHNYGYTF
TGTGCCACAGGGACACATAACTATGGCTACACCTTC
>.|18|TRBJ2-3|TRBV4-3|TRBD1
CASSQERPGRGLADTQYF
TGCGCCAGCAGCCAAGAACGCCCTGGCAGGGGGCTGGCAGATACGCAGTATTTT
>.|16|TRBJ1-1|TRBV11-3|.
CASSSDRENLNTEAFF
TGTGCCAGCAGCTCGGACAGAGAAAACCTGAACACTGAAGCTTTCTTT
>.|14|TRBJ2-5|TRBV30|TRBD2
CAFTSGGYQETQYF
TGTGCTTTTACTAGCGGGGGGTACCAAGAGACCCAGTACTTC
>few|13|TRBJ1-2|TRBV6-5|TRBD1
CASSYVDRAGYTF
TGTGCCAGCAGTTACGTCGACAGGGCTGGCTACACCTTC
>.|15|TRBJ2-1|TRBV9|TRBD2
CASSVSGESYNEQFF
TGTGCCAGCAGCGTTAGCGGGGAATCCTACAATGAGCAGTTCTTC
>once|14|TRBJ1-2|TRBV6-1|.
CASNRDLGGYGYTF
TGTGCCAGCAACCGAGACCTAGGGGGCTATGGCTACACCTTC
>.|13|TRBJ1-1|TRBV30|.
CAETHGGGTEAFF
TGTGCCGAGACCCACGGCGGGGGGACTGAAGCTTTCTTT
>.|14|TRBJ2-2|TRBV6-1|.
CASSGQMNTGELFF
TGTGCCAGCAGTGGACAGATGAACACCGGGGAGCTGTTTTTT
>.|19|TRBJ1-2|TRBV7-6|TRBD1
CASSLFLRTGKGADYGYTF
TGTGCCAGCAGCTTATTTCTGCGGACAGGGAAGGGGGCGGACTATGGCTACACCTTC
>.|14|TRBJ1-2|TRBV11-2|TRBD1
CASSPLRQGYGYTF
TGTGCCAGCAGCCCACTTCGACAGGGATATGGCTACACCTTC
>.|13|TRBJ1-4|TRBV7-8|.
CASSLRGKEKLFF
TGTGCCAGCAGCTTAAGGGGAAAGGAAAAACTGTTTTTT
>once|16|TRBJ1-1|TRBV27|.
CASKQWPPGESTEAFF
TGTGCCAGTAAGCAGTGGCCACCGGGGGAGAGCACTGAAGCTTTCTTT
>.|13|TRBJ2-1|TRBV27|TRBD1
CASSFQGASEQFF
TGTGCCAGCAGTTTTCAGGGGGCGAGTGAGCAGTTCTTC
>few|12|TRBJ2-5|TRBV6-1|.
CASGGWEETQYF
TGTGCCAGCGGAGGGTGGGAAGAGACCCAGTACTTC
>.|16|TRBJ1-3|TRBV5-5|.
CASSPTPGRGRRTIYF
TGTGCCAGCAGCCCTACCCCGGGCAGGGGCCGCAGGACCATATATTTT
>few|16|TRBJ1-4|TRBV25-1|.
CASSELRAGFSEKLFF
TGTGCCAGCAGTGAATTAAGGGCGGGGTTTTCTGAAAAACTGTTTTTT
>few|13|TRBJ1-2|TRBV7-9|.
CASRNGHAYGYTF
TGTGCCAGCAGAAATGGACACGCCTATGGCTACACCTTC
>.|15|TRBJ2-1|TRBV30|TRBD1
CAWGRGQGRYDEQFF
TGTGCCTGGGGCCGGGGACAGGGGAGGTATGATGAGCAGTTCTTC
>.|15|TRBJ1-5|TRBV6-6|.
CASSSLGQPNQPQHF
TGTGCCAGCAGTTCCCTCGGACAGCCCAATCAGCCCCAGCATTTT
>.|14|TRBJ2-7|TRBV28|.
CASNERRVAYEQYF
TGTGCCAGCAATGAGAGGAGGGTCGCCTACGAGCAGTACTTC
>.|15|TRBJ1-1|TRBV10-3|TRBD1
CAISSGGQGDTEAFF
TGTGCCATCAGTAGTGGAGGACAGGGGGACACTGAAGCTTTCTTT
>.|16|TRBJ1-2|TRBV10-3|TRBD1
CAISEFPDRADYGYTF
TGTGCCATCAGTGAGTTCCCGGACAGGGCCGACTATGGCTACACCTTC